The clone carrying this TCR beta chain appeared a single time. There are 15 residues in the CDR3. With 6 bases removed from V and 2 bases from J, the gap between germline ends came to 13 bases. Germline V gene lookup returns CDR1 SNHLY and CDR2 FYNNEI. The sample comes from a study of T cells in Graves' hyperthyroidism and ophthalmopathy. TCR beta CDR3 sequences were amplified from RNA transcripts. The TCR CDR3 was amplified in a first-round RT-PCR using the HTBI primer set. Each CDR3 protein is one row after TCRdb ran MiXCR on the multiplex PCR reads. Counted here are roughly 500,000 distinct CDR3 sequences, about 45% occurring once; the ten biggest clones make up about 45%.

The specimen was peripheral blood or thyroid tissue (not recorded which). The receptor's source is an adult woman with Graves' disease, either hyperthyroidism or ophthalmopathy (not recorded which). The V call is TRBV2, the J call TRBJ2-2; TRBD1 or TRBD2 may be the D gene (5 bases each). CDR3 sequence: CASRGVGFNTGELFF. CDR3 DNA sequence: TGTGCCAGCAGGGGGGTGGGATTCAACACCGGGGAGCTGTTTTTT.